The entry below gives a single T cell receptor (beta chain) sequence along with its context. Its antigen is currently unknown. An input of about 0.5 to 1 ug of RNA was subjected to reverse transcription using random hexamers. TCRdb re-derived calls from the immunoSEQ multiplex PCR reads in MiXCR, one entry per CDR3 protein. The profile shows approximately 220,000 distinct CDR3 sequences, approximately 90% of them singletons. This entry comes from a study of CD8 T cells in Susac syndrome. General study results and limits: That the number of individuals in its TCR sequencing and HLA analysis was relatively small was acknowledged by the study.

Deletions cut 2 bases from V and 7 bases from J, with 8 bases between. CDR3 length equals 13 residues. Looked up from germline, CDR1 is SNHLY and CDR2 is FYNNEI. Isolation of CD8+ and CD4+ T cells was performed negatively, whereas enrichment of TEMRA cells was done by FACS. The TCR was taken from a human donor with multiple sclerosis. Material: CD8+ T cells from PBMCs. The rearrangement joins TRBV2 to TRBJ2-2; D unresolved. The CDR3 DNA reads TGTGCCAGCAGTGAACAGGACGGCGGGGAGCTGTTTTTT. Translating it yields CASSEQDGGELFF. Combining the CDR3 with reference TRBV2 and TRBJ2-2 gives the whole variable domain EPEVTQTPSHQVTQMGQEVILRCVPISNHLYFYWYRQILGQKVEFLVSFYNNEISEKSEIFDDQFSVERPDGSNFTLKIRSTKLEDSAMYFCASSEQDGGELFFGEGSRLTVL.